This T cell receptor (beta chain) was found in a study of neurological immune-mediated disorders (dated by TCRdb to about 2019). General notes on the study: Among the roughly 35 multiple sclerosis patients, approximately 30 had relapsing-remitting MS and 3 had secondary progressive MS. The study compared peripheral blood TCR-beta repertoires of HTLV-I-associated myelopathy (HAM/TSP) patients, multiple sclerosis patients and healthy controls using UMI-based sequencing. Longitudinal samples, technical triplicates and paired sorted CD4+ and CD8+ T-cell subsets, alongside PBMC samples, were included among the roughly 100 TCR-beta libraries. Of the roughly 71 subjects in the cohort, around 14 were HAM/TSP patients, about 35 were multiple sclerosis patients, and 20 were healthy controls. Study-wide conclusions, independent of this receptor: Repertoires from 18 of 34 MS patients were grouped by phylogenetic analysis into a cluster of related CDR3 sequences, suggesting a possible repertoire-level signature. No clinical or MRI features were associated with the MS cluster, and the authors said that larger cohorts are needed. No identical CDR3 amino acid sequences were found to be shared among expanded clones across subjects, suggesting that TCR-beta repertoires were private in all groups. TCR clonal expansion was highest in HAM/TSP patients and lowest in MS patients, with MS patients falling below even healthy controls.

cDNA was synthesized by template-switch 5'RACE using a primer with a 10-nucleotide random unique molecular identifier that tagged each TCR transcript. Every sequencing run yielded over 160 million TCR-beta sequences covering 15-18 subjects. The RNeasy kit was used for extraction of total RNA. The KAPA Real-time Library Amplification kit was used to amplify TCR-beta VDJ regions with primers targeting the TCR constant region and the 5'RACE anchor. Sample indexes and Illumina adaptors were added in a first PCR, and a second PCR then increased library yield. The roughly 650 bp TCR product was size-selected on a 2% E-gel SizeSelection system after Ampure bead purification. Before pooling, library quality was checked on a Bioanalyzer, concentration was measured with Qubit, and libraries were quantified with the Kapa Library Quantification kit. An Illumina HiSeq 2500 sequenced the libraries paired-end 2 x 150 bp. To increase sequence diversity, about 25-30% phiX was spiked into each library pool. The source study handled its data this way. The UMI-based MiGEC pipeline processed quality-filtered reads and removed over 75% of raw TCR sequences during error correction. IMGT germline references were used for aligning VDJ genes, and each clonotype was defined as a unique CDR3 amino acid sequence together with its V-J genes. VDJtools evaluated clonal expansion, Shannon diversity and CDR3 relatedness (CalcPairwiseDistances, ClusterSamples); CLCbio workbench built phylogenetic trees. A clone was classed as expanded if it had 8 or more unique UMIs, a cutoff based on coefficient-of-variation modelling across technical triplicates. The public reads were run again by TCRdb, first through fastp at Q25 and then through MiXCR, and only productive beta chains were kept. Identical CDR3 protein sequences are pooled into one entry, listed with their most common genes and DNA. V and J calls and clone size were set by TCRdb, not the authors. The sample table contains some 57,000 distinct CDR3 sequences; only one count was recorded for around 4.7% of them. About 3.2% of the sample goes to the ten largest clones.

The cysteine opens and the phenylalanine closes a CDR3 of 16 amino acids. Only the CDR3 DNA stays, 48 bases, in frame from base 1. V is cut by 0 bases and J by 7 bases, and the space between the germline ends is 21 bases. CDR1 DFQATT and CDR2 SNEGSKA are derived from the germline V gene (reference sequence). This clonotype was found many times. Which antigen it targets is not known. No clone much larger than this one lies a single base away; base qualities are absent. Unsorted PBMC libraries were generated from 2 million PBMCs stored in RNAlater at -80 °C until RNA extraction. The multiple sclerosis patients were enrolled in a US clinical protocol that evaluated disease progression with magnetic resonance imaging. PBMCs were separated from peripheral blood using Ficoll-Hypaque density gradient centrifugation and then cryopreserved in liquid nitrogen.

This receptor was obtained from a woman aged 50 to 65 with multiple sclerosis. Source material: PBMCs. The chain uses TRBV20-1 and TRBJ1-1; 5 matching bases give a weak D call of TRBD1. The encoded CDR3 is CSARDNVLGQGIEAFF. The DNA is TGCAGTGCTAGAGACAATGTACTGGGGCAAGGGATTGAAGCTTTCTTT.